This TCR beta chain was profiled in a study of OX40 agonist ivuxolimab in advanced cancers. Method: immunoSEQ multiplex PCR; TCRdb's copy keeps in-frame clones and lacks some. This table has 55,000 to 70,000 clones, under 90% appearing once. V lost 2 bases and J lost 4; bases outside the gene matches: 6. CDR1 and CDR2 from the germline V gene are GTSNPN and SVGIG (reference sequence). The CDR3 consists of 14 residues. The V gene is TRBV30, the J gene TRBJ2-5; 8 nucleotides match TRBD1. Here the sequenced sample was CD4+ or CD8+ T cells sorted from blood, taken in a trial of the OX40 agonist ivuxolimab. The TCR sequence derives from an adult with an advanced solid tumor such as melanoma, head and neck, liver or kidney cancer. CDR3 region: CAWSHGQGLETQYF. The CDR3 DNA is TGTGCCTGGAGTCACGGACAGGGACTAGAGACCCAGTACTTC. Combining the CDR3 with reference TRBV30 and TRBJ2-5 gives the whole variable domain SQTIHQWPATLVQPVGSPLSLECTVEGTSNPNLYWYRQAAGRGLQLLFYSVGIGQISSEVPQNLSASRPQDRQFILSSKKLLLSDSGFYLCAWSHGQGLETQYFGPGTRLLVL.